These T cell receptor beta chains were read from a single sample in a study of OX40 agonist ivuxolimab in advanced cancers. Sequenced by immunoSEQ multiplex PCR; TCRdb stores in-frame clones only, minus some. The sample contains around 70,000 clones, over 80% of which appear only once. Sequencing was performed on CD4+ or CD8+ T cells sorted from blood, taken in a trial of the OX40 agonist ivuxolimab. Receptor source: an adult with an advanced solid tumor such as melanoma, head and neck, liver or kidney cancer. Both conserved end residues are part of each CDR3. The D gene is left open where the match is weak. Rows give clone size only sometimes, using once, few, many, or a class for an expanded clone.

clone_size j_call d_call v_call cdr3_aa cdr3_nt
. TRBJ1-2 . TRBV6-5 CASSLGRTDYGYTF TGTGCCAGCAGCCTCGGCAGGACCGACTATGGCTACACCTTC
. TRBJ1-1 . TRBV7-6 CASSLTLANTEAFF TGTGCCAGCAGCTTAACTCTGGCGAACACTGAAGCTTTCTTT
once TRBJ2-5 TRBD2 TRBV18 CASSPLRTSGYQETQYF TGTGCCAGCTCACCCCTTAGGACTAGCGGTTACCAAGAGACCCAGTACTTC
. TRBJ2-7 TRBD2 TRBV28 CASSSYSGRASYEQYF TGTGCCAGCAGTAGCTATAGCGGGAGGGCCTCCTACGAGCAGTACTTC
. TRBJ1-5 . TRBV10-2 CASSLGQYSNQPQHF TGCGCCAGCAGTCTAGGGCAGTATAGCAATCAGCCCCAGCATTTT
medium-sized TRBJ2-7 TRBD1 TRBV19 CASSRKGQGGFLREQYF TGTGCCAGTAGTAGAAAGGGACAGGGAGGCTTCCTACGAGAGCAGTACTTC
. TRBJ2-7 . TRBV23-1 CATDSFGNYEQYF TGCGCCACAGACTCCTTTGGAAACTACGAGCAGTACTTC
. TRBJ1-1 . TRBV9 CASTLGWVNTEAFF TGTGCCAGCACCCTAGGATGGGTGAACACTGAAGCTTTCTTT
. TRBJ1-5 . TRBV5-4 CASSLVSQGNQPQHF TGTGCCAGCAGCTTGGTCTCGCAGGGTAATCAGCCCCAGCATTTT
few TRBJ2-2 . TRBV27 CASRPGTGISGGKTGELFF TGTGCCAGCCGTCCCGGGACAGGGATTAGCGGGGGTAAAACCGGGGAGCTGTTTTTT
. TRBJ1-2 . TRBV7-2 CASSSQTAYGYTF TGTGCCAGCAGCTCGCAGACAGCCTATGGCTACACCTTC
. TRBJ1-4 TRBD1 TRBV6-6 CASSPGTALNEKLFF TGTGCCAGCAGTCCGGGGACAGCGCTTAATGAAAAACTGTTTTTT
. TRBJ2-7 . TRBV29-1 CSVDWGIGSEQYF TGCAGCGTTGATTGGGGGATTGGTAGCGAGCAGTACTTC
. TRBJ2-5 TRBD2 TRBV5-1 CASSFPGKTGQGTSGTQETQYF TGCGCCAGCAGCTTCCCCGGAAAGACAGGGCAGGGGACTAGCGGGACCCAAGAGACCCAGTACTTC
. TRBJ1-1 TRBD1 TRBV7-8 CASSLGVWDRRNTEAFF TGTGCCAGCAGCTTAGGTGTTTGGGACAGGAGGAACACTGAAGCTTTCTTT
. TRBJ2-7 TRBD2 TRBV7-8 CASSLTGLARYEQYF TGTGCCAGCAGCTTAACTGGACTAGCGAGATACGAGCAGTACTTC
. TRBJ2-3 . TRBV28 CASPPDSVGRATDTQYF TGTGCCAGCCCCCCCGACAGTGTCGGTAGGGCCACAGATACGCAGTATTTT
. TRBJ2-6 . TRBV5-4 CASRAGTSSGANVLTF TGTGCCAGCAGGGCGGGCACCTCATCTGGGGCCAACGTCCTGACTTTC
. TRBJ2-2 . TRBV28 CASSSPQGPSRTGELFF TGTGCCAGCAGTTCCCCACAGGGACCCTCGCGGACCGGGGAGCTGTTTTTT
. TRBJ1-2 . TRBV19 CASSTPGQSINYGYTF TGTGCCAGTAGTACCCCTGGACAGAGCATCAACTATGGCTACACCTTC
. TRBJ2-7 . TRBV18 CASSSGTNFYEQYF TGTGCCAGCTCATCCGGGACAAATTTCTACGAGCAGTACTTC
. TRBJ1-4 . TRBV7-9 CASSPAATNEKLFF TGTGCCAGCAGCCCAGCGGCAACTAATGAAAAACTGTTTTTT
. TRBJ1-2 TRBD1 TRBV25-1 CASSPTGGLNYGYTF TGTGCCAGCAGCCCCACAGGGGGCCTAAACTATGGCTACACCTTC
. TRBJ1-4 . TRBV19 CASSMLGGINEKLFF TGTGCCAGTAGTATGTTGGGGGGCATCAATGAAAAACTGTTTTTT
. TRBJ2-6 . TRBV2 CASSVTRGGGFGANVLTF TGTGCCAGCAGCGTCACCCGGGGTGGGGGCTTTGGGGCCAACGTCCTGACTTTC
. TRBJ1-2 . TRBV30 CAWGAQGLGLGGYTF TGTGCCTGGGGGGCACAGGGCCTCGGATTGGGGGGCTACACCTTC
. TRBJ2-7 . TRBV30 CAWRADRFSSYEQYF TGTGCCTGGAGGGCCGACAGGTTCAGCTCCTACGAGCAGTACTTC
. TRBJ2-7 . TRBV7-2 CASSLFRDAYEQYF TGTGCCAGCAGCTTATTTAGGGACGCCTACGAGCAGTACTTC